These T cell receptor beta chains were read from a single sample in a study of blood T cell repertoires in COVID-19. TCRdb's table, derived via immunoSEQ multiplex PCR, lists solely in-frame clones and lacks some. The data show roughly 290,000 clones, with around nine tenths seen just once and approximately 0.84% held by the top ten. Sequencing was performed on peripheral blood. The receptors stem from a man under 40 with acute or convalescent COVID-19. Each CDR3 is given without its conserved first and last residue. The order of the fields is V gene, CDR3 length, J gene, CDR3 protein.

v_gene: TRBV5-4; len: 13; j_gene: TRBJ1-2; CDR3aa: ASSLQGATSYGYT
v_gene: TRBV7-8; len: 14; j_gene: TRBJ1-5; CDR3aa: ASSSTGTGGGQPQH
v_gene: TRBV2; len: 12; j_gene: TRBJ2-2; CDR3aa: ASSEQGEVGELF
v_gene: TRBV9; len: 10; j_gene: TRBJ1-4; CDR3aa: ASSGGTGVLF
v_gene: TRBV19; len: 14; j_gene: TRBJ1-3; CDR3aa: ASSIGVAGDGDTIY
v_gene: TRBV29-1; len: 10; j_gene: TRBJ1-1; CDR3aa: SAHRGNAEAF
v_gene: TRBV2; len: 14; j_gene: TRBJ2-7; CDR3aa: ASSEAGRGRSYEQY
v_gene: TRBV6-1; len: 13; j_gene: TRBJ1-1; CDR3aa: ASSESWVRGTEAF
v_gene: TRBV28; len: 11; j_gene: TRBJ1-2; CDR3aa: ASTATIDYGYT
v_gene: TRBV5-6; len: 15; j_gene: TRBJ2-1; CDR3aa: ASSRDGGQGRRDEQF
v_gene: TRBV2; len: 12; j_gene: TRBJ1-2; CDR3aa: ASSTGEETYGYT
v_gene: TRBV19; len: 11; j_gene: TRBJ1-5; CDR3aa: ASSVVSNQPQH
v_gene: TRBV28; len: 15; j_gene: TRBJ2-5; CDR3aa: ASSPTPSGGAIRAQY
v_gene: TRBV19; len: 12; j_gene: TRBJ2-2; CDR3aa: ASSIVGSPGELF
v_gene: TRBV27; len: 14; j_gene: TRBJ1-3; CDR3aa: ASRRGFRDRGNTIY